This TCR beta chain was captured by sequencing in a study of blood T cell repertoires in COVID-19. The overall study: Sources were T cells, B-cell-depleted T cells, or PBMCs; the material itself was cDNA or gDNA.

In the authors' workflow: How many nucleated cells were present was estimated from reference gene primer amplification. This table comes from immunoSEQ multiplex PCR, and its TCRdb copy is limited to in-frame clones, with some not included. V and J calls and clone size are those listed in that table; D and trimming were worked out from the DNA. The sample includes about 200,000 clones, roughly 90% of them seen just once. This CDR3 has 16 amino acids. CDR1 and CDR2 (germline): SEHNR, FQNEAQ (reference sequence). With 1 base removed from V and 7 bases from J, the gap between germline ends came to 19 bases. Clinical history as reported by participants underpinned cohort assignment.

The sequence was collected from a woman in her 30s with acute COVID-19. The chain uses TRBV7-9 and TRBJ1-1, with D possibly TRBD1 on 5 matching bases. What was sequenced was PBMCs or T cells enriched from blood (not recorded which). The CDR3 sequence: CASSLDRTRGDYEAFF. As DNA, the CDR3 is TGTGCCAGCAGCTTAGATAGGACACGTGGAGATTATGAAGCTTTCTTT.